This TCR beta chain was sequenced for a study of blood T cell repertoires in COVID-19. Study-wide context: Sites in the United States, Italy and Spain provided acute and convalescent COVID-19 samples. Sample material is recorded as cDNA or gDNA derived from T cells, B-cell-depleted T cells, or PBMCs.

Under the authors' procedure: The authors estimated nucleated cell counts from reference gene primer amplification. Sequencing used immunoSEQ multiplex PCR; TCRdb keeps in-frame clones, though not all of them. V, J and clone size reflect that table, while D and trimming were determined from the DNA. This table holds about 210,000 clones, about 79% found once. Germline loops: CDR1 SGHNT, CDR2 YYREEE (reference sequence). The CDR3 sequence is 12 residues long. V was clipped by 2 bases and J by 7 bases, with 10 bases between them. This clonotype was obtained from a man in his fifties or sixties with active or convalescent COVID-19. The genes are TRBV5-4 and TRBJ2-7; no clear D gene. Specimen: peripheral blood. In DNA, the CDR3 is TGTGCCAGCAGCTTCGGTCCCGCGGAGCAGTACTTC. This gives the protein CASSFGPAEQYF.